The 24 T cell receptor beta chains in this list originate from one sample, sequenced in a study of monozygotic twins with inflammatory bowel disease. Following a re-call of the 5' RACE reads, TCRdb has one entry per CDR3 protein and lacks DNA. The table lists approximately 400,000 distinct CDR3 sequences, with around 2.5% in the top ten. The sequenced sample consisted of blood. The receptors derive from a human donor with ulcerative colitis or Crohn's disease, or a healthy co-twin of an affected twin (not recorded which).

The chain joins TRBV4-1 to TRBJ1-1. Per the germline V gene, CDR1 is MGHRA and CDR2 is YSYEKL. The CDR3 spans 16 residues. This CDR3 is CASSQDRLFGNTEAFF.

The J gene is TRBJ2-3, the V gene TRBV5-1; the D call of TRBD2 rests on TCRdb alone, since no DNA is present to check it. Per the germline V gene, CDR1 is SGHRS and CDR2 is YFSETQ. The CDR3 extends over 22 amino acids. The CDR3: CASSFPSIVSGGSISVTDTQYF.

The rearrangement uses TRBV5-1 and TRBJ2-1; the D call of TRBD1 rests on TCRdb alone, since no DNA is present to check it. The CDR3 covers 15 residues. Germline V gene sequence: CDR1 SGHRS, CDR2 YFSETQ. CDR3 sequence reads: CASSLEGTVGNEQFF.

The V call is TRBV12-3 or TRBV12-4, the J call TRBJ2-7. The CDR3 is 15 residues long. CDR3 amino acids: CASSFSDGLNYEQYF.

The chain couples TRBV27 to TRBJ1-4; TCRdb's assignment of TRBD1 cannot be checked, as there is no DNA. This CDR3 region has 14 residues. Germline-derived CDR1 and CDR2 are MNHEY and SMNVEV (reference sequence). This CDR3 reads CASSFRGTNEKLFF.

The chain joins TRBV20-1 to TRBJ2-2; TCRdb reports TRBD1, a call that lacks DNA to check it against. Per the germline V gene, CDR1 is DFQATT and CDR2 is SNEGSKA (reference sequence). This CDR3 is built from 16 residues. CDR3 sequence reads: CSARDPFRDSTGELFF.

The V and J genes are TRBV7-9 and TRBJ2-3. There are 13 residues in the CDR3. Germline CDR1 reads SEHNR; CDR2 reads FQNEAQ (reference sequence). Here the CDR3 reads CASSFDVTDTQYF. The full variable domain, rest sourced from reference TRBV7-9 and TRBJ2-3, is DTGVSQNPRHKITKRGQNVTFRCDPISEHNRLYWYRQTLGQGPEFLTYFQNEAQLEKSRLLSDRFSAERPKGSFSTLEIQRTEQGDSAMYLCASSFDVTDTQYFGPGTRLTVL.

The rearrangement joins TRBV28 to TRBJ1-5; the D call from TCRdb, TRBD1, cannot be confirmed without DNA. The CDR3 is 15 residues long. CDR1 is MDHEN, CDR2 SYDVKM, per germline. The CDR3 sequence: CASSQPDRANQPQHF.

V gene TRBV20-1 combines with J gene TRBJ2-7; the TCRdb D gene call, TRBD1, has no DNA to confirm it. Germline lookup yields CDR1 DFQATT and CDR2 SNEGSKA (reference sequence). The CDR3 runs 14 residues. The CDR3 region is CSARPVDSFYEQYF.

CDR3: CASSPWTVSTEAFF. The chain has TRBV13 and TRBJ1-1; TCRdb selects TRBD1, and the lack of DNA leaves this call unchecked. CDR1 and CDR2 from the germline V gene are PRHDT and FYEKMQ (reference sequence). The CDR3 length is 14 residues.

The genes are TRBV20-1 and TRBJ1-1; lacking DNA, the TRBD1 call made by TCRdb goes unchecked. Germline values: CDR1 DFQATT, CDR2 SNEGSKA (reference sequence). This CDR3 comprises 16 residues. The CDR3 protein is CSARDPRTGRNTEAFF.

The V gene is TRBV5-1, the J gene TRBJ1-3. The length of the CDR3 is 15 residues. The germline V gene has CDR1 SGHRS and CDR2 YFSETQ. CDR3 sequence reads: CASSSQPTSGNTIYF.

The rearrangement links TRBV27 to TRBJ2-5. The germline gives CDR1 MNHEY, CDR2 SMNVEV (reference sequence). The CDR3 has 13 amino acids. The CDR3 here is CASSLNGQETQYF.

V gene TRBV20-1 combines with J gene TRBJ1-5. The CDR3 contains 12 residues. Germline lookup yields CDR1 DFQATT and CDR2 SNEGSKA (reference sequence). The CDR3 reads CSAKESNQPQHF.

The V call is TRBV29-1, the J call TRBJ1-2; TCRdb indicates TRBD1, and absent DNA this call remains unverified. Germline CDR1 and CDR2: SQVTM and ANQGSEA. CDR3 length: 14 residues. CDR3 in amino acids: CSCYVPGDRDGYTF.

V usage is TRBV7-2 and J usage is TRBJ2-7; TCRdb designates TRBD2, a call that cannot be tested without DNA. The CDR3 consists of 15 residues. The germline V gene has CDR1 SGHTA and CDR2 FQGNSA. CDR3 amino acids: CASSLGQGLSYEQYF.

The CDR3 here is CASSPGVRGETQYF. The V and J genes are TRBV4-3 and TRBJ2-5; TCRdb calls TRBD1, which cannot be checked without DNA. The length of the CDR3 is 14 residues. Germline CDR1 and CDR2: LGHNA and YSLEER.

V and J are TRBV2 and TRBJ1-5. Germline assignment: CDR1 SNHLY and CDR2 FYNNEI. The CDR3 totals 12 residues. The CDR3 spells CASSDWRQPQHF.

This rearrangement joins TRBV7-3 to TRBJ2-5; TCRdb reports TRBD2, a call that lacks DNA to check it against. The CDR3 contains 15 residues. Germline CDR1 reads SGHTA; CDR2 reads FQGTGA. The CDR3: CASSLAGTKKETQYF.

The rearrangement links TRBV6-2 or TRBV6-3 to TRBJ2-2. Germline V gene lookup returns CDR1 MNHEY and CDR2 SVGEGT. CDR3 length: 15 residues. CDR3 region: CASSYSAANTGELFF.

CDR3 sequence reads: CASSYRTGQNTEAFF. This rearrangement joins TRBV6-5 to TRBJ1-1; TCRdb indicates TRBD1, and absent DNA this call remains unverified. The germline V gene encodes CDR1 MNHEY and CDR2 SVGAGI. There are 15 residues in the CDR3.

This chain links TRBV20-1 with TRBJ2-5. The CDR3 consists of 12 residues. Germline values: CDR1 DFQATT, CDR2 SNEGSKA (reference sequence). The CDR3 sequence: CSARATPETQYF.

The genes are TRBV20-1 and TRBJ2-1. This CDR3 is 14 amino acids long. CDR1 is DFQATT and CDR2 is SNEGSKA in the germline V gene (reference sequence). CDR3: CSARRSAYYNEQFF.

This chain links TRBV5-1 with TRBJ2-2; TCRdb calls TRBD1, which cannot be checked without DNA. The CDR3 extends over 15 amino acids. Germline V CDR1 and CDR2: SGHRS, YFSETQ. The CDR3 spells CASSFRGGDTGELFF.